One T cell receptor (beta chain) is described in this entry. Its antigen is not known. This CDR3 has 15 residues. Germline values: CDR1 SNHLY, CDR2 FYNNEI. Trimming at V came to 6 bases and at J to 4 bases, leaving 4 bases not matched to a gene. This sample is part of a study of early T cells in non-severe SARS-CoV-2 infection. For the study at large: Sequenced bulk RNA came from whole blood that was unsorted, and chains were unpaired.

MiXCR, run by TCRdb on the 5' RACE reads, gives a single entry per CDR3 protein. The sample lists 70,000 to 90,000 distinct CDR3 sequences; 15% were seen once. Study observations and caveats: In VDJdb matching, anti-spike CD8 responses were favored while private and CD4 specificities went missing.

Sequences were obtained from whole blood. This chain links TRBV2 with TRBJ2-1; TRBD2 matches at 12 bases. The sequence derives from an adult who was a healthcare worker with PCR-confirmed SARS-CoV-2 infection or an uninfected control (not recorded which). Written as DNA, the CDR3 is TGTGCCAGCAGGTGGACTAGCGGGATTTACAATGAGCAGTTCTTC. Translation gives CASRWTSGIYNEQFF.